These 28 T cell receptor beta chains came from one sample sequenced in a study of shared clonotypes between healthy human individuals. TCRdb's table, derived via immunoSEQ multiplex PCR, lists solely in-frame clones and lacks some. The repertoire consists of about 1.5 million clones, with about 96% occurring once and the leading ten covering 1% to 1.5%. Sequencing was performed on naive CD4+ T cells sorted from blood. Sample subset: CD45RA+ positively selected. These receptor sequences come from a man aged 25 to 40 in good health.

V gene TRBV2 combines with J gene TRBJ2-4, with 7 positions matching TRBD1. CDR1 SNHLY and CDR2 FYNNEI come from the germline V gene. Trimming at V came to 6 bases and at J to 0 bases, leaving 2 bases not matched to a gene. The CDR3 is 14 residues long. The CDR3 loop is CASRDRSAKNIQYF. The CDR3 nucleotides are TGTGCCAGCAGGGACAGGTCAGCCAAAAACATTCAGTACTTC.

This clone was recorded only once. This sequence joins TRBV5-4 and TRBJ2-7; TRBD1 is a possible D gene (6 bases). V was clipped by 4 bases and J by 1 base, with 15 bases between them. CDR3 size: 15 residues. CDR1 is SGHNT and CDR2 is YYREEE in the germline V gene (reference sequence). The CDR3 nucleotides are TGTGCCAGCAGCGTACCCGGGACAATTTCCTACGAGCAGTACTTC. Protein product: CASSVPGTISYEQYF.

The CDR3 region has the DNA TGTGCCAGCAGTAATACTAGCGGGAAACGACTCTACAATGAGCAGTTCTTC. It specifies CASSNTSGKRLYNEQFF. The chain carries TRBV28 and TRBJ2-1, with 10 bases matching TRBD2. J was trimmed by 3 bases and V by 5 bases; bases with no gene match: 10. CDR1 and CDR2 (germline): MDHEN, SYDVKM. The CDR3 totals 17 residues.

This clone has only one observation. Other DNA sequences within the sample encode an identical CDR3. The rearrangement links TRBV5-1 to TRBJ2-5; the D call may be TRBD1 or TRBD2 (6 bases each). The CDR3 is 14 amino acids. CDR1 and CDR2 (germline): SGHRS, YFSETQ. The V end was cut by 0 bases, the J end by 5 bases, with 11 bases between. Here the CDR3 DNA reads TGCGCCAGCAGCTTGGTGGTAGGGGGGGAGACCCAGTACTTC. As protein: CASSLVVGGETQYF. The variable domain in full, completed from reference TRBV5-1 and TRBJ2-5, reads KAGVTQTPRYLIKTRGQQVTLSCSPISGHRSVSWYQQTPGQGLQFLFEYFSETQRNKGNFPGRFSGRQFSNSRSEMNVSTLELGDSALYLCASSLVVGGETQYFGPGTRLLVL.

The V call is TRBV14, the J call TRBJ1-1; tentative D call: TRBD1 (5 bases). Germline V gene lookup returns CDR1 SGHDN and CDR2 FVKESK. V lost 0 bases and J lost 1, with 15 bases in between. The CDR3 consists of 17 residues. The DNA of the CDR3 is TGTGCCAGCAGCCAAGAGGGGCAGCCGTTAAGGAACACTGAAGCTTTCTTT. Protein product: CASSQEGQPLRNTEAFF.

This chain connects TRBV6-6 to TRBJ1-1; unclear D gene. The germline V and J ends were trimmed by 2 bases and 1 base, with 8 bases remaining between them. The CDR3 is made up of 14 amino acids. Looked up from germline, CDR1 is MNHNY and CDR2 is SVGAGI (reference sequence). This CDR3 is CASSYNVPNTEAFF. The CDR3 DNA reads TGTGCCAGCAGTTACAATGTCCCGAACACTGAAGCTTTCTTT.

The gene calls are TRBV9 and TRBJ1-4; no reliable D call. The CDR3 consists of 15 residues. Trimming took 0 bases from V and 5 from J, leaving 11 bases between them. The V gene's germline CDR1 is SGDLS and CDR2 YYNGEE. CDR3 amino acids: CASSVGQPGNEKLFF. The CDR3 DNA sequence: TGTGCCAGCAGCGTAGGCCAACCGGGGAATGAAAAACTGTTTTTT.

The J gene is TRBJ1-5, the V gene TRBV28; D is perhaps TRBD1 (6 bases). This CDR3 is 15 amino acids long. Per the germline V gene, CDR1 is MDHEN and CDR2 is SYDVKM. Trimming shortened V by 1 base and J by 7 bases, and 14 bases separated the two germline ends. CDR3: CASSLSRGRGQPQHF. The CDR3 DNA follows: TGTGCCAGCAGTTTATCTCGGGGCAGGGGACAGCCCCAGCATTTT. Drawing the rest from reference TRBV28 and TRBJ1-5, the complete variable domain is DVKVTQSSRYLVKRTGEKVFLECVQDMDHENMFWYRQDPGLGLRLIYFSYDVKMKEKGDIPEGYSVSREKKERFSLILESASTNQTSMYLCASSLSRGRGQPQHFGDGTRLSIL.

The chain is built from TRBV7-2 and TRBJ1-5, with 7 bases that match TRBD1. Germline values: CDR1 SGHTA, CDR2 FQGNSA. The CDR3 is made up of 18 amino acids. The J segment lost 2 bases and the V segment lost 2 bases, leaving 12 bases of the junction unmatched. As DNA, the CDR3 is TGTGCCAGCAGCTTAATATCAATTGACAGGGATCGCAATCAGCCCCAGCATTTT. It yields the protein CASSLISIDRDRNQPQHF.

This clone was seen a single time. This chain links TRBV28 with TRBJ1-3; D is ambiguous. V lost 6 bases, J lost 7 bases, and 16 bases lay in between. The CDR3 has 14 residues. Germline V gene data show CDR1 as MDHEN and CDR2 as SYDVKM. CDR3 bases: TGTGCCAGCAGCTCCGACGGAGTCGGCAACACCATATATTTT. Translated: CASSSDGVGNTIYF.

V and J are TRBV28 and TRBJ2-7; D not resolved. The germline V gene has CDR1 MDHEN and CDR2 SYDVKM. The length of the CDR3 is 13 residues. Trimming shortened V by 2 bases and J by 3 bases, and 8 bases separated the two germline ends. CDR3 amino acids: CASSLIQDYEQYF. In DNA form, the CDR3 reads TGTGCCAGCAGTTTAATTCAGGACTACGAGCAGTACTTC.

For this clone: At one end the junction does not follow the germline gene, possibly because of a read error. The chain recombines TRBV7-7 with TRBJ2-3; D is ambiguous. Germline lookup yields CDR1 SSHAT and CDR2 FNYEAQ (reference sequence). The CDR3 loop spans 13 amino acids. The CDR3 loop reads CASSFAPLDTQYF. The CDR3 nucleotides read TGTGCTAGCAGTTTTGCCCCTCTAGATACGCAGTATTTT. Full variable domain (remainder filled in from reference TRBV7-7 and TRBJ2-3): GAGVSQSPRYKVTKRGQDVTLRCDPISSHATLYWYQQALGQGPEFLTYFNYEAQPDKSGLPSDRFSAERPEGSISTLTIQRTEQRDSAMYRCASSFAPLDTQYFGPGTRLTVL.

The chain couples TRBV27 to TRBJ2-7; 15 positions match TRBD2. The V gene end was trimmed by 4 bases and the J gene end by 5 bases; junction bases not matched to a gene: 12. There are 18 residues in the CDR3. Germline V gene sequence: CDR1 MNHEY, CDR2 SMNVEV (reference sequence). CDR3 coding DNA: TGTGCCAGCAGTTACCGCGCCGGTGGACTAGCGGGAGGGCACGAGCAGTACTTC. It translates to CASSYRAGGLAGGHEQYF.

This clone was recorded only once. The J gene is TRBJ2-7, the V gene TRBV7-3; D possibly corresponds to TRBD2 (7 bases). There are 15 residues in the CDR3. Looked up from germline, CDR1 is SGHTA and CDR2 is FQGTGA. Trimming stripped 5 bases from V and 5 bases from J, with 19 bases between. In DNA form, the CDR3 reads TGTGCCAGCAGCCCTCGGGGGCGGGAGCGGAACGAGCAGTACTTC. The encoded protein is CASSPRGRERNEQYF.

The chain couples TRBV19 to TRBJ1-1; D uncertain. Germline V gene sequence: CDR1 LNHDA, CDR2 SQIVND (reference sequence). The V end lost 4 bases, the J end lost 5 bases, and 14 bases lay between the germline ends. This CDR3 region has 14 residues. The CDR3 here is CASSTPEGLTEAFF. The CDR3 region has the DNA TGTGCCAGTAGTACTCCAGAGGGTTTAACTGAAGCTTTCTTT.

About this clone: Within the sample, other DNA sequences also encode this same CDR3. The chain employs TRBV6-5 and TRBJ2-7; D is uncertain. Germline V lookup: CDR1 MNHEY, CDR2 SVGAGI. This CDR3 comprises 11 residues. V was pared by 6 bases and J by 4 bases, with 7 bases between. This CDR3 is CASRSGYEQYF. CDR3 nucleotide sequence: TGTGCCAGCAGGTCCGGGTACGAGCAGTACTTC.

This clone was found once. The J gene is TRBJ2-2, the V gene TRBV7-2; D may be TRBD1 (5 bases). The V end lost 2 bases, the J end lost 9 bases, and 10 bases lay between the germline ends. CDR1 and CDR2 from the germline V gene are SGHTA and FQGNSA. The CDR3 covers 13 residues. The CDR3 protein is CASSLTMGRELFF. CDR3 nucleotides: TGTGCCAGCAGCTTAACAATGGGGCGGGAGCTGTTTTTT.

This rearrangement joins TRBV19 to TRBJ2-5; D unresolved. The CDR3 extends over 15 amino acids. Germline CDR1 is LNHDA and CDR2 is SQIVND (reference sequence). V was clipped by 6 bases and J by 2 bases, with 16 bases between them. DNA of the CDR3: TGTGCCAGTAGGGCACTGGTGGGTAGACAAGAGACCCAGTACTTC. As protein: CASRALVGRQETQYF. The full variable domain, in which reference TRBV19 and TRBJ2-5 provide the parts outside the CDR3, is DGGITQSPKYLFRKEGQNVTLSCEQNLNHDAMYWYRQDPGQGLRLIYYSQIVNDFQKGDIAEGYSVSREKKESFPLTVTSAQKNPTAFYLCASRALVGRQETQYFGPGTRLLVL.

To note about this clone: Different DNA sequences within this sample yield the same CDR3. The rearrangement links TRBV6-1 to TRBJ1-5; 7 bases are shared with TRBD1. The ends lost 5 bases at V and 5 bases at J; junction bases unmatched: 3. CDR3 length: 13 amino acids. Germline V gene lookup returns CDR1 MNHNS and CDR2 SASEGT. CDR3 sequence: CASSRQGDQPQHF. In nucleotides, the CDR3 is TGTGCCAGCAGTCGGCAGGGGGATCAGCCCCAGCATTTT.

The count of this clone is one. The rearrangement uses TRBV21-1 and TRBJ1-5; TRBD1 was called by the table and not checked on the DNA. TRBV21-1 is shown as a pseudogene. The CDR3 is made up of 15 amino acids. CDR3 residues: CASSGTDRTNQPQHF. The CDR3 nucleotides are TGTGCCAGCAGCGGTACTGACAGGACTAATCAGCCCCAGCATTTT.

The chain recombines TRBV25-1 with TRBJ2-6; either TRBD1 or TRBD2 may fit D (5 bases each). The germline V and J ends were trimmed by 2 bases and 0 bases, with 14 bases remaining between them. Germline lookup yields CDR1 MGHDK and CDR2 SYGVNS. There are 18 residues in the CDR3. The DNA of the CDR3 is TGTGCCAGCAGTGAAACCCCGGGACGGAGCTCTGGGGCCAACGTCCTGACTTTC. Its translation is CASSETPGRSSGANVLTF. The full variable domain, with the rest looked up from reference TRBV25-1 and TRBJ2-6, is EADIYQTPRYLVIGTGKKITLECSQTMGHDKMYWYQQDPGMELHLIHYSYGVNSTEKGDLSSESTVSRIRTEHFPLTLESARPSHTSQYLCASSETPGRSSGANVLTFGAGSRLTVL.

The genes are TRBV4-1 and TRBJ1-4; TRBD1 is a possible D gene (5 bases). The germline gives CDR1 MGHRA, CDR2 YSYEKL. The V end lost 2 bases, the J end lost 4 bases, and 17 bases lay between the germline ends. The CDR3 runs to 17 residues. The CDR3: CASSQSVGRGFNEKLFF. The CDR3 coding sequence is TGCGCCAGCAGCCAAAGTGTAGGTAGGGGATTTAATGAAAAACTGTTTTTT.

A note on this clone: Other nucleotide sequences from this sample produce the same CDR3. The rearrangement joins TRBV7-9 to TRBJ2-3; D is unresolved. Trimming took off 1 base at V and 3 bases at J, with 5 bases between the two ends. Germline lookup yields CDR1 SEHNR and CDR2 FQNEAQ (reference sequence). This CDR3 spans 13 amino acids. The CDR3 protein is CASSLVRTDTQYF. In DNA form, the CDR3 reads TGTGCCAGCAGCTTAGTTCGAACAGATACGCAGTATTTT.

This clone was detected only once. This chain joins TRBV28 and TRBJ2-3; 11 bases line up with TRBD2. V was pared by 6 bases and J by 4 bases, with 9 bases of the junction left unmatched. The germline V gene has CDR1 MDHEN and CDR2 SYDVKM. This CDR3 has 16 amino acids. The CDR3 loop reads CASRPTSGSRSDTQYF. CDR3 coding DNA: TGTGCCAGCAGACCAACTAGCGGGAGTCGTTCAGATACGCAGTATTTT.

As regards this clone: The identical CDR3 is also encoded by other nucleotide sequences in the sample. The chain combines TRBV18 with TRBJ2-2, with D hard to call. Trimming removed 3 bases at V and 6 bases at J, with 8 bases between. Germline CDR1 is KGHSH and CDR2 is LQKENI. CDR3 size: 13 residues. The CDR3 protein is CASSPAGSGELFF. In nucleotides, the CDR3 is TGTGCCAGCTCACCCGCCGGGTCCGGGGAGCTGTTTTTT.

This rearrangement joins TRBV30 to TRBJ1-1, with D possibly being TRBD1 (6 bases). Trimming took 3 bases from V and 5 from J, leaving 16 bases between them. Germline CDR1 is GTSNPN and CDR2 is SVGIG (reference sequence). CDR3 length: 14 residues. As DNA, the CDR3 is TGTGCCTGGAGGGATGGGGGGGCAGGTACTGAAGCTTTCTTT. Encoded protein: CAWRDGGAGTEAFF.

The V call is TRBV28, the J call TRBJ2-7; tentatively, D is TRBD2 (5 bases). The CDR3 is 13 amino acids. V was pared by 5 bases and J by 3 bases, with 11 bases between. CDR1 is MDHEN and CDR2 is SYDVKM in the germline V gene. This CDR3 reads CASSGGRLYEQYF. The CDR3 DNA reads TGTGCCAGCAGTGGCGGGCGTCTCTACGAGCAGTACTTC. The whole variable domain, filled in from reference TRBV28 and TRBJ2-7, reads DVKVTQSSRYLVKRTGEKVFLECVQDMDHENMFWYRQDPGLGLRLIYFSYDVKMKEKGDIPEGYSVSREKKERFSLILESASTNQTSMYLCASSGGRLYEQYFGPGTRLTVT.

Remarks on this clone: This same CDR3 is encoded by further DNA sequences in the sample. This sequence joins TRBV5-4 and TRBJ2-1; the D is unclear. V dropped 1 base and J dropped 3 bases, with 5 bases sitting between them. Germline loops: CDR1 SGHNT, CDR2 YYREEE (reference sequence). This CDR3 is 13 amino acids long. The CDR3 loop is CASSLRDYNEQFF. The CDR3 nucleotides are TGTGCCAGCAGCTTGAGGGACTACAATGAGCAGTTCTTC.